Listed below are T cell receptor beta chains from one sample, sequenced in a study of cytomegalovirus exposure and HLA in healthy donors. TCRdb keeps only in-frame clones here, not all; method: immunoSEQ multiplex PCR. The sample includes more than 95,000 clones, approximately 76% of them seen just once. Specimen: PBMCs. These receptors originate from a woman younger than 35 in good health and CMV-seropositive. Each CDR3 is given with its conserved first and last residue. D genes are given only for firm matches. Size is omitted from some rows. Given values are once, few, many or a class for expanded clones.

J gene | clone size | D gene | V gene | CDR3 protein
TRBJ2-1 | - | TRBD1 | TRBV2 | CATSKMGTEFYNEQFF
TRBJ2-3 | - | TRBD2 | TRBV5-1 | CASSLGLAGGPGGLDTQYF
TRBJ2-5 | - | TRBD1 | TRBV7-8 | CASSRPRTGEPDSYQETQYF
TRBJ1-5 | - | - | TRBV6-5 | CASSYSGQGNWPQHF
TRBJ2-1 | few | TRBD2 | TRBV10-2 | CASSFTRTSGCNEQFF
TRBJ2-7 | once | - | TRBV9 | CASSVTASNYEQYF
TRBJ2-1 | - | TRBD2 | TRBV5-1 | CASSLLGSGSGDEQFF
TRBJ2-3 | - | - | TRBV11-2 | CASSLVAVGGTDTQYF
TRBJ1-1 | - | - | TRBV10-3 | CAISDDGGAKVEAFF
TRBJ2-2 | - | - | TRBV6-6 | CASSYSRTGELFF
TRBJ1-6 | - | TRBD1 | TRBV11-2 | CASSLGDSNNSPLHF
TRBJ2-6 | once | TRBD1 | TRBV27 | CASSAQTGAGANVLTF
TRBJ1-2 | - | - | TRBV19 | CASSILPGQSSYGYTF
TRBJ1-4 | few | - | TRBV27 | CASSLSGAREKLFF
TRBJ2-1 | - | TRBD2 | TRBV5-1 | CATTTAGDRNEQFF
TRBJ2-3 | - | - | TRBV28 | CASTRMGWAGRRATDTQYF
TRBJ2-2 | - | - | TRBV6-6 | CASSWTDNTGELFF
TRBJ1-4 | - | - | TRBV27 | CASSLSPGWSEKLFF
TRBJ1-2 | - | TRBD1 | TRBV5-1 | CASSLGQGVFYGYTF
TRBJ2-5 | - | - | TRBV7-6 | CASSFRETQYF
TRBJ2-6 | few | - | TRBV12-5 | CASGSTAGVSGANVLTF
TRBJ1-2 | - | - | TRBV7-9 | CASSLTGSQGYTF
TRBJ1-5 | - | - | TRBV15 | CATSRDWAGSNQPQHF
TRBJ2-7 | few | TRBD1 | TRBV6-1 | CASSVTDRGEQYF
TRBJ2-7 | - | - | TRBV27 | CASSRGSGLSYEQYF
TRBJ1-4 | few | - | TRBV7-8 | CASSLIQGSGEKLFF
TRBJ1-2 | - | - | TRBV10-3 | CAISRGEWDGYTF
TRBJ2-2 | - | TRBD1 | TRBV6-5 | CASSGTGGTGELFF
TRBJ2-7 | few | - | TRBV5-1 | CASSLERGQGQYF
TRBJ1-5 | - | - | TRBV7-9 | CASSPGNLYSNQPQHF
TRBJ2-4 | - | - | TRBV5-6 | CASSLVGGAKNIQYF